The rows below give T cell receptor beta chains drawn from one sample of a study of blood T cell repertoires in COVID-19. The table came from immunoSEQ multiplex PCR; TCRdb's copy has only in-frame clones and leaves some out. The sample gives about 17,000 clones, 85% to 90% of which show up once; approximately 5.6% is in the top ten. Material: peripheral blood. Source of these receptors: a human donor in a cohort sampled during active COVID-19. Each CDR3 is given with its conserved first and last residue. D genes are given only for firm matches.

j_call: TRBJ1-1; v_call: TRBV6-5; d_call: TRBD1; cdr3_nt: TGTGCCAGCAGCCTCGGGACAGGGGTCACTGAAGCTTTCTTT; cdr3_aa: CASSLGTGVTEAFF
j_call: TRBJ2-5; v_call: TRBV10-1; d_call: .; cdr3_nt: TGCGCCAGCAGTGAACCGGGAGAAGAGACCCAGTACTTC; cdr3_aa: CASSEPGEETQYF
j_call: TRBJ2-3; v_call: TRBV9; d_call: .; cdr3_nt: TGTGCCAGCAGCCAAATGGGACACACCACAGATACGCAGTATTTT; cdr3_aa: CASSQMGHTTDTQYF
j_call: TRBJ1-2; v_call: TRBV4-1; d_call: .; cdr3_nt: TGCGCCAGCAGTTTTACCGGGACATCGTATGGCTACACCTTC; cdr3_aa: CASSFTGTSYGYTF
j_call: TRBJ2-3; v_call: TRBV30; d_call: TRBD2; cdr3_nt: TGTGCCTGGACCGCATCTAGCGGGAGGGGGGCAGATACGCAGTATTTT; cdr3_aa: CAWTASSGRGADTQYF
j_call: TRBJ1-2; v_call: TRBV5-6; d_call: .; cdr3_nt: TGTGCCAGCAGCTTGGCAGGACTCACCCGAATAGGGGGCTACACCTTC; cdr3_aa: CASSLAGLTRIGGYTF
j_call: TRBJ2-7; v_call: TRBV5-1; d_call: TRBD2; cdr3_nt: TGCGCCAGCAGCCGGACTAGCGGGAACTACGAGCAGTACTTC; cdr3_aa: CASSRTSGNYEQYF
j_call: TRBJ2-2; v_call: TRBV3-1/TRBV3-2; d_call: .; cdr3_nt: TGTGCCAGCAGCCGTAGGAGAGTGAACACCGGGGAGCTGTTTTTT; cdr3_aa: CASSRRRVNTGELFF
j_call: TRBJ1-5; v_call: TRBV21-1; d_call: .; cdr3_nt: TGTGCCAGCAGCAAAGCGGACAGGGGATCGGATCAGCCCCAGCATTTT; cdr3_aa: CASSKADRGSDQPQHF
j_call: TRBJ2-1; v_call: TRBV24-1; d_call: TRBD2; cdr3_nt: TGTGCCACCAGTGATTTTGGGACTAGCGGGATCTCTGAGCAGTTCTTC; cdr3_aa: CATSDFGTSGISEQFF
j_call: TRBJ1-1; v_call: TRBV27; d_call: TRBD1; cdr3_nt: TGTGCCAGCAGTCCCCGGGAGGGGGCGAAGACTGAAGCTTTCTTT; cdr3_aa: CASSPREGAKTEAFF
j_call: TRBJ2-2; v_call: TRBV7-9; d_call: TRBD1; cdr3_nt: TGTGCCAGCAGCACAGGACAGGTGAACACCGGGGAGCTGTTTTTT; cdr3_aa: CASSTGQVNTGELFF
j_call: TRBJ1-2; v_call: TRBV28; d_call: TRBD1; cdr3_nt: TGTGCCAGCAGCCTGGACAGGGGACGGTACACCTTC; cdr3_aa: CASSLDRGRYTF
j_call: TRBJ2-1; v_call: TRBV7-9; d_call: TRBD2; cdr3_nt: TGTGCCAGCAGCTTAGTCGGACTAGGCAATGAGCAGTTCTTC; cdr3_aa: CASSLVGLGNEQFF
j_call: TRBJ1-1; v_call: TRBV6-5; d_call: .; cdr3_nt: TGTGCCAGCAGTTCTAGGGGGACTGAAGCTTTCTTT; cdr3_aa: CASSSRGTEAFF
j_call: TRBJ2-7; v_call: TRBV5-1; d_call: .; cdr3_nt: TGCGCCAGCAGCCCAGATCCTAGCGACGAGCAGTACTTC; cdr3_aa: CASSPDPSDEQYF
j_call: TRBJ2-6; v_call: TRBV7-9; d_call: TRBD2; cdr3_nt: TGTGCCAGCAGCCTACTAGCGGGAGGGGCAGGGGCCAACGTCCTGACTTTC; cdr3_aa: CASSLLAGGAGANVLTF